A selection of T cell receptor beta chains follows, all from one sample in a study of Ad26.COV2.S vaccination and SARS-CoV-2 variants. Sequencing used immunoSEQ multiplex PCR; TCRdb keeps in-frame clones, though not all of them. Found here are around 300,000 clones, approximately 90% of them singletons; the top ten hold approximately 5.9%. The sample consisted of peripheral blood, taken in a trial of Ad26.COV2.S vaccine versus placebo. These receptor sequences come from a person aged 18-60 years who received the Ad26.COV2.S COVID-19 vaccine or a placebo. CDR3s include the opening cysteine and the closing phenylalanine or tryptophan. Fields, in order: D gene, V gene, J gene, CDR3 length, clone size, CDR3 protein, CDR3 DNA. D genes are given only for firm matches. Clone size, where shown, is once, few, many, or a class for clones that have expanded.

D: TRBD2
V: TRBV28
J: TRBJ2-1
length: 17
size: .
CDR3: CASSSLLAGGPYDEQFF
DNA: TGTGCCAGCAGTTCACTCCTAGCGGGAGGGCCTTATGATGAGCAGTTCTTC

D: .
V: TRBV30
J: TRBJ2-7
length: 12
size: .
CDR3: CAWSVSGSEQYF
DNA: TGTGCCTGGAGTGTAAGTGGGAGCGAGCAGTACTTC

D: TRBD2
V: TRBV5-1
J: TRBJ2-1
length: 18
size: .
CDR3: CASSPTGSGSSSRNEQFF
DNA: TGCGCCAGCAGCCCTACGGGTAGCGGGAGTTCTTCTAGGAATGAGCAGTTCTTC

D: TRBD2
V: TRBV5-6
J: TRBJ2-5
length: 13
size: .
CDR3: CASSPTSSETQYF
DNA: TGTGCCAGCAGCCCGACTAGCTCGGAGACCCAGTACTTC

D: .
V: TRBV7-5
J: TRBJ2-7
length: 16
size: .
CDR3: CARSLAGGVNSYEQYF
DNA: TGTGCCAGAAGCTTAGCGGGGGGGGTTAATTCCTACGAGCAGTACTTC

D: .
V: TRBV9
J: TRBJ2-7
length: 14
size: .
CDR3: CASSVGGSSYEQYF
DNA: TGTGCCAGCAGCGTAGGTGGGAGCTCCTACGAGCAGTACTTC

D: .
V: TRBV27
J: TRBJ2-1
length: 15
size: .
CDR3: CASSPGTITYNEQFF
DNA: TGTGCCAGCAGCCCGGGAACGATCACCTACAATGAGCAGTTCTTC

D: TRBD1
V: TRBV7-2
J: TRBJ1-1
length: 13
size: once
CDR3: CASSSRTGSGAFF
DNA: TGTGCCAGCAGCTCTCGGACAGGGTCTGGCGCTTTCTTT

D: TRBD2
V: TRBV6-1
J: TRBJ2-5
length: 18
size: few
CDR3: CASSEAIRASGRAETQYF
DNA: TGTGCCAGCAGTGAAGCGATTAGGGCTAGCGGGAGGGCGGAGACCCAGTACTTC

D: TRBD1
V: TRBV5-6
J: TRBJ1-2
length: 14
size: .
CDR3: CASSMGDSDYGYTF
DNA: TGTGCCAGCAGCATGGGGGACAGCGATTATGGCTACACCTTC

D: TRBD1
V: TRBV25-1
J: TRBJ2-7
length: 15
size: .
CDR3: CASSGQTGGKNEQYF
DNA: TGTGCCAGCAGTGGGCAAACAGGGGGCAAGAACGAGCAGTACTTC

D: .
V: TRBV3-1/TRBV3-2
J: TRBJ2-4
length: 15
size: .
CDR3: CASSQGGDGKNIQYF
DNA: TGTGCCAGCAGCCAAGGTGGGGACGGGAAAAACATTCAGTACTTC

D: .
V: TRBV5-4
J: TRBJ2-5
length: 15
size: .
CDR3: CASSLLMGKRETQYF
DNA: TGTGCCAGCAGCTTGTTAATGGGAAAAAGAGAGACCCAGTACTTC

D: TRBD2
V: TRBV4-1
J: TRBJ2-5
length: 15
size: many
CDR3: CASSYHSSGWETQYF
DNA: TGCGCCAGCAGCTATCACTCTAGCGGTTGGGAGACCCAGTACTTC

D: TRBD1
V: TRBV9
J: TRBJ2-1
length: 15
size: .
CDR3: CASSASTGGYNEQFF
DNA: TGTGCCAGCAGCGCGTCGACAGGGGGATACAATGAGCAGTTCTTC

D: TRBD1
V: TRBV27
J: TRBJ1-4
length: 14
size: .
CDR3: CASSNRGSGEKLFF
DNA: TGTGCCAGCAGTAACAGGGGTTCCGGAGAAAAACTGTTTTTT

D: .
V: TRBV13
J: TRBJ1-5
length: 12
size: .
CDR3: CASSLGAQPQHF
DNA: TGTGCCAGCAGCTTAGGAGCTCAGCCCCAGCATTTT

D: .
V: TRBV27
J: TRBJ1-1
length: 16
size: .
CDR3: CASSLYSPTPNTEAFF
DNA: TGTGCCAGCAGTTTATATTCCCCCACTCCGAACACTGAAGCTTTCTTT

D: .
V: TRBV11-3
J: TRBJ2-5
length: 15
size: .
CDR3: CASSLTSGGQETQYF
DNA: TGTGCCAGCAGCTTAACGTCAGGCGGCCAAGAGACCCAGTACTTC

D: .
V: TRBV21-1
J: TRBJ1-1
length: 16
size: .
CDR3: CASSHPRAGGDTEAFF
DNA: TGTGCCAGCAGCCACCCTCGGGCAGGGGGGGACACTGAAGCTTTCTTT

D: .
V: TRBV7-2
J: TRBJ1-2
length: 15
size: .
CDR3: CASSLEGTLNYGYTF
DNA: TGTGCCAGCAGCTTAGAGGGGACACTCAACTATGGCTACACCTTC

D: .
V: TRBV4-1
J: TRBJ2-3
length: 17
size: few
CDR3: CASSRTLDTQSTDTQYF
DNA: TGCGCCAGCAGCCGCACTCTTGACACCCAGAGCACAGATACGCAGTATTTT